The 7 T cell receptor beta chains below come from one sample, sequenced in a study of T cell responses to AZD1222 COVID-19 vaccine. Assay: immunoSEQ multiplex PCR; the TCRdb copy retains only in-frame clones and omits some. Among around 110,000 clones listed, 90% were seen once. Sequencing was performed on peripheral blood, taken 28 days after the second AZD1222 dose. All receptors come from an adult who received the AZD1222 COVID-19 vaccine.

The rearrangement uses TRBV6-4 and TRBJ1-5; tentative D call: TRBD1 (6 bases). This CDR3 is 13 amino acids long. Trimming took off 5 bases at V and 3 bases at J, with 8 bases between the two ends. Germline lookup yields CDR1 MRHNA and CDR2 SNTAGT. The CDR3 nucleotides are TGTGCCAGCAGTACAGGGCCCAATCAGCCCCAGCATTTT. Its protein product is CASSTGPNQPQHF.

The V call is TRBV27, the J call TRBJ1-6; D gene ambiguous. The CDR3 totals 13 residues. Trimming left V 5 bases short and J 8 bases short, with 10 bases between. The germline V gene has CDR1 MNHEY and CDR2 SMNVEV (reference sequence). The CDR3 DNA sequence: TGTGCCAGCAGTCCCCTCTTCGATTCACCCCTCCACTTT. It translates to CASSPLFDSPLHF.

This clone occurred once. V is TRBV5-6 and J is TRBJ2-7; either TRBD1 or TRBD2 may fit D (5 bases each). CDR1 and CDR2 from the germline V gene are SGHDT and YYEEEE. Between the trimmed V and J ends, which lost 4 bases and 1 base, there was a span of 15 bases. The CDR3 sequence is 15 residues long. In nucleotides, the CDR3 is TGTGCCAGCAGCAGAGGGGCCCGGGAATCCTACGAGCAGTACTTC. It encodes CASSRGARESYEQYF.

The rearrangement uses TRBV5-1 and TRBJ2-5, with 7 bases lining up with TRBD1. The V gene's germline CDR1 is SGHRS and CDR2 YFSETQ. J gave up 6 bases and V 4 bases, and 12 bases lay outside the gene matches. This CDR3 has 15 amino acids. The CDR3 DNA reads TGCGCCAGCAGCCCGGAAGGCAGGGGGACGAAGACCCAGTACTTC. This codes for CASSPEGRGTKTQYF.

V usage is TRBV7-6 and J usage is TRBJ1-4; unclear D gene. CDR1 SGHVS and CDR2 FNYEAQ come from the germline V gene. Trimming removed 1 base at V and 4 bases at J, with 10 bases between. The CDR3 is made up of 15 amino acids. CDR3 nucleotides: TGTGCCAGCAGCTTAGAGGCAAACTATAATGAAAAACTGTTTTTT. Its translation is CASSLEANYNEKLFF.

This sequence joins TRBV11-3 and TRBJ2-7, with D hard to call. This CDR3 is 13 amino acids long. The germline gives CDR1 SGHNT, CDR2 YENEEA. V was pared by 0 bases and J by 3 bases, with 6 bases between. The CDR3 spells CASSLEASYEQYF. DNA of the CDR3: TGTGCCAGCAGCTTAGAAGCCAGCTACGAGCAGTACTTC.

This clone was counted only a few times. The chain combines TRBV2 with TRBJ2-1, with 8 bases aligning to TRBD2. The J segment lost 8 bases and the V segment lost 1 base, leaving 10 bases of the junction unmatched. This CDR3 region has 16 residues. In germline, CDR1 is SNHLY, CDR2 FYNNEI. The CDR3 coding sequence is TGTGCCAGCAGTGAAGGGCTCCGGGGGGGCTCCCATGAGCAGTTCTTC. Protein product: CASSEGLRGGSHEQFF.